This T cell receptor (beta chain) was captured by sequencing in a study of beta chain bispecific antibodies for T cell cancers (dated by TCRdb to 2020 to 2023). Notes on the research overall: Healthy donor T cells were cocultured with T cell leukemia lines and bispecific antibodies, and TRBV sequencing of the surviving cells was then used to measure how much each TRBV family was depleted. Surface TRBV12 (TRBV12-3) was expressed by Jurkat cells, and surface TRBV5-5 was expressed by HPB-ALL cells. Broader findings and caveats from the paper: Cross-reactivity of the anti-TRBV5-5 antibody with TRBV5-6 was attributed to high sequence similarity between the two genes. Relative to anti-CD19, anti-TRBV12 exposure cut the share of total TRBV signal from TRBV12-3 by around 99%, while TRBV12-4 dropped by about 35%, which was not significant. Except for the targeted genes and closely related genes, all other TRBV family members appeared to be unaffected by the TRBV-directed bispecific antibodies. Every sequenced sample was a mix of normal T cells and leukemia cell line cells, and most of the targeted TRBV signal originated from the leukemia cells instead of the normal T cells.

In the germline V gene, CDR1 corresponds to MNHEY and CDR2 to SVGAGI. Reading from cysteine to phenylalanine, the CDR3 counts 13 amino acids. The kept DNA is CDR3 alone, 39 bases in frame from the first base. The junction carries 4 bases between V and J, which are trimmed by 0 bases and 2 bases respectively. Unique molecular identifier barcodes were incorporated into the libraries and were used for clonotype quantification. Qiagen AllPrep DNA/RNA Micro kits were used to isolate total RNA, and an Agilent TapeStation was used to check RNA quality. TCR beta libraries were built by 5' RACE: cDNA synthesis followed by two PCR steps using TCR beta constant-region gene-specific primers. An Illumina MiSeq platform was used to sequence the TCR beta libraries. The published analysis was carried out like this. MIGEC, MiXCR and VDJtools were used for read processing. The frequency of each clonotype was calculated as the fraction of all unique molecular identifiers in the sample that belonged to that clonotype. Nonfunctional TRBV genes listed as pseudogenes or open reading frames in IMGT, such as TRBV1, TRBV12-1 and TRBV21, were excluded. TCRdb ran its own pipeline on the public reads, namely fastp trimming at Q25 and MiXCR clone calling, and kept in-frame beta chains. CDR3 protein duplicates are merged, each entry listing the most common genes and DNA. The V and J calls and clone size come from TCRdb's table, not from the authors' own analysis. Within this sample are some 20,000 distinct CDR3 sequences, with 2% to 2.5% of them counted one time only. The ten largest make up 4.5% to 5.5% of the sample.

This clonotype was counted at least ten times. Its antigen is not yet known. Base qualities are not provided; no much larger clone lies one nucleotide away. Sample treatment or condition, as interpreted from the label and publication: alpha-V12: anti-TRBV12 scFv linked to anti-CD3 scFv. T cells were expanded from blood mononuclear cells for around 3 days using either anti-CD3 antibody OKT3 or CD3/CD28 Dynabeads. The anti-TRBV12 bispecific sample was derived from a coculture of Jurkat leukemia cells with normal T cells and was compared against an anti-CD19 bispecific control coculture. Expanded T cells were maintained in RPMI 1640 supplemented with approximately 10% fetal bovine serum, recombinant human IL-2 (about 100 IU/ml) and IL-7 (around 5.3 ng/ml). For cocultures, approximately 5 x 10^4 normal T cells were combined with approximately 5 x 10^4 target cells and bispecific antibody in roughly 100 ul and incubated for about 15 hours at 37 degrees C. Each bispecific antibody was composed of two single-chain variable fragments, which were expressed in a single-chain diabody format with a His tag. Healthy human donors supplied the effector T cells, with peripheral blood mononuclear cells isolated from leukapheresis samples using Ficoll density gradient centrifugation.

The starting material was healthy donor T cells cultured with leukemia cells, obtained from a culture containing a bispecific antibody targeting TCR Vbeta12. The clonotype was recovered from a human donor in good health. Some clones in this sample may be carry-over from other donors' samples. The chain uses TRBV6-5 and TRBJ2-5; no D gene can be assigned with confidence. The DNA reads TGTGCCAGCAGTTACTCGGCTCAAGAGACCCAGTACTTC. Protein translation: CASSYSAQETQYF.